This TCR beta chain was documented in a study of spatial heterogeneity in lung cancer. Germline lookup yields CDR1 SGHTA and CDR2 FQGNSA. The germline V and J ends were trimmed by 5 bases and 6 bases, with 13 bases remaining between them. The CDR3 spans 14 residues. TCRdb recomputed calls from the 5' RACE reads with MiXCR, one row per CDR3 protein. The sample records just under 95,000 distinct CDR3 sequences, approximately 12% being singletons. Time point reported: sample taken at primary tumor resection. Researchers sequenced whole RNA taken from tumor, nontumor lung or frozen PBMC without sorting. This clonotype was observed at least ten times.

This chain connects TRBV7-2 to TRBJ2-2; D unresolved. This TCR derives from a male donor with early-stage non-small cell lung cancer. Sample: PBMCs, taken at surgery. The CDR3 protein is CASSQPGRSGELFF. The CDR3 DNA reads TGTGCCAGCAGCCAGCCCGGTAGATCCGGGGAGCTGTTTTTT.